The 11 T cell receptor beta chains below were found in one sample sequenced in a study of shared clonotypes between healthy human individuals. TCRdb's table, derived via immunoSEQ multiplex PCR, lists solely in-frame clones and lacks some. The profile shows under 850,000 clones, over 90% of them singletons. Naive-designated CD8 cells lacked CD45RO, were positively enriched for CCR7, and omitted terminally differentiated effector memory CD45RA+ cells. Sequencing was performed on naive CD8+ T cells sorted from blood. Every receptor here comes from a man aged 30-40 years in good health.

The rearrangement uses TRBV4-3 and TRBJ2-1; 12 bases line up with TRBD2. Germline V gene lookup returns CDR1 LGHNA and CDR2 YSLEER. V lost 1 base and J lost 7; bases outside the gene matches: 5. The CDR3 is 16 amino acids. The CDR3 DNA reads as TGCGCCAGCAGCCAAGCGACTAGCGGGAGACAGAATGAGCAGTTCTTC. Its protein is CASSQATSGRQNEQFF.

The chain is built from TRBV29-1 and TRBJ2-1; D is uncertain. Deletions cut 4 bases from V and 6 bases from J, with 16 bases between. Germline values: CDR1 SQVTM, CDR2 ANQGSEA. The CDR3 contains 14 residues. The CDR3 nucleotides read TGCAGCGTTGGTGGGTCACCCTGGGGCAATGAGCAGTTCTTC. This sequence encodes CSVGGSPWGNEQFF.

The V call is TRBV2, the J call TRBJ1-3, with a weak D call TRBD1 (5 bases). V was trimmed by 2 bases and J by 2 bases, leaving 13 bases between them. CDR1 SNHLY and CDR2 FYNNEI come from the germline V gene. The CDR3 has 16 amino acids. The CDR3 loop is CASSESPGVTGNTIYF. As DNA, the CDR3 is TGTGCCAGCAGTGAATCCCCGGGGGTGACTGGAAACACCATATATTTT.

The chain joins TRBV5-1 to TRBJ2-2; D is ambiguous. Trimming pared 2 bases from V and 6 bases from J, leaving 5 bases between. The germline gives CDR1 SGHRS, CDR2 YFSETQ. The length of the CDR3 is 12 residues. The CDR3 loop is CASSFRAGELFF. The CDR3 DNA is TGCGCCAGCAGCTTTCGGGCCGGGGAGCTGTTTTTT.

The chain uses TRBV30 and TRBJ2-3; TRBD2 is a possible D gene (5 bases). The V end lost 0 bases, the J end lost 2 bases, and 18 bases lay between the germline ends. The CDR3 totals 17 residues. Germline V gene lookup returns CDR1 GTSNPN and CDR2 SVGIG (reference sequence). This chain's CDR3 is CAWSVRDRETNTDTQYF. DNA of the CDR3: TGTGCCTGGAGTGTACGGGATCGCGAGACAAACACAGATACGCAGTATTTT.

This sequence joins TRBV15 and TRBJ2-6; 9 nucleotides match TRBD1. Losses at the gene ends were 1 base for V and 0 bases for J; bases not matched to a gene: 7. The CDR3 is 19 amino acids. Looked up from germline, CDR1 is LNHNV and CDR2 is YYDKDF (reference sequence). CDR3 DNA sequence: TGTGCCACCAGCAGAGTTAGGGACAGGGCCTTCTCTGGGGCCAACGTCCTGACTTTC. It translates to CATSRVRDRAFSGANVLTF.

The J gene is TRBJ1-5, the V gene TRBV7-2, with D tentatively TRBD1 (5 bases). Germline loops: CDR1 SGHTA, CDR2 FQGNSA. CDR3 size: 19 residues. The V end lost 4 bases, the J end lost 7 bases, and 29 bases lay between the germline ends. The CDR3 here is CASSSPSDGAGLSFQPQHF. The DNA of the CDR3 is TGTGCCAGCAGCTCCCCTAGCGACGGGGCGGGTTTAAGTTTCCAGCCCCAGCATTTT. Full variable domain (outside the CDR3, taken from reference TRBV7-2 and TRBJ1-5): GAGVSQSPSNKVTEKGKDVELRCDPISGHTALYWYRQSLGQGLEFLIYFQGNSAPDKSGLPSDRFSAERTGGSVSTLTIQRTQQEDSAVYLCASSSPSDGAGLSFQPQHFGDGTRLSIL.

The CDR3 coding sequence is TGTGCCAGCAGCGCAGGAGAGACAACTAGCGGGAGAGAGACCCAGTACTTC. Translation gives CASSAGETTSGRETQYF. V gene TRBV9 combines with J gene TRBJ2-5; 11 bases fit TRBD2. J gave up 4 bases and V 3 bases, and 11 bases lay outside the gene matches. Germline loops: CDR1 SGDLS, CDR2 YYNGEE. CDR3 size: 17 residues. Using reference TRBV9 and TRBJ2-5 for the parts outside the CDR3, the full variable domain is DSGVTQTPKHLITATGQRVTLRCSPRSGDLSVYWYQQSLDQGLQFLIQYYNGEERAKGNILERFSAQQFPDLHSELNLSSLELGDSALYFCASSAGETTSGRETQYFGPGTRLLVL.

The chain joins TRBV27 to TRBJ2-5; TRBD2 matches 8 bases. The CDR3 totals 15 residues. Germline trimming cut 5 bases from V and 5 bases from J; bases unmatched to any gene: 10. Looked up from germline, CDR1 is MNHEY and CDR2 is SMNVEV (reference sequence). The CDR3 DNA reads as TGTGCCAGCAGTCAACGGAGCGGGAGCAAGGAGACCCAGTACTTC. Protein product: CASSQRSGSKETQYF.

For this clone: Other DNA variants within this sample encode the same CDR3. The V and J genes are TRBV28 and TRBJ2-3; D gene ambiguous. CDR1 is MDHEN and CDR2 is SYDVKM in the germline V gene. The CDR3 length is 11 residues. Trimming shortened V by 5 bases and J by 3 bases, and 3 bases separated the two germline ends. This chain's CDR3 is CASSLTDTQYF. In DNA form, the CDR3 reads TGTGCCAGCAGTCTAACAGATACGCAGTATTTT. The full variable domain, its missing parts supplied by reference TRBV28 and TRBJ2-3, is DVKVTQSSRYLVKRTGEKVFLECVQDMDHENMFWYRQDPGLGLRLIYFSYDVKMKEKGDIPEGYSVSREKKERFSLILESASTNQTSMYLCASSLTDTQYFGPGTRLTVL.

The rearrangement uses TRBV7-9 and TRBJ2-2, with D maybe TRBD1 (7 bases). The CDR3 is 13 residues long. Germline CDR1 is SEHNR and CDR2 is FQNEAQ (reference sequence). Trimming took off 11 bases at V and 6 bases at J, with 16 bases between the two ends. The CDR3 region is CAGGTERAGELFF. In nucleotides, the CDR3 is TGTGCCGGGGGGACAGAAAGGGCCGGGGAGCTGTTTTTT.